This paragraph reports one T cell receptor beta chain. Its antigen remains unidentified. The sample is drawn from a study of graft-versus-host responses after intestinal transplantation. Overall study findings and caveats: Detection of GvH clones occurred in recipient marrow, and some had their first appearance in ileum or blood. Researchers found peak circulating GvH clone levels linked to early post-transplant HvG declines. Individuals carrying graft-donor T cell macrochimerism showed high graft-versus-host to host-versus-graft clonal ratios in allografts.

Repertoires were generated with immunoSEQ multiplex PCR, while TCRdb's copy carries only in-frame clones and drops some. The sample includes approximately 60,000 clones, around 90% seen only once; the top ten take around 1.5%. The sample here was PBMCs, taken 26 days after transplant. This clonotype originated in a human patient who received an intestinal transplant, so some T cells may come from the graft donor.

CDR3 in DNA: TGTGCCACCCGTACAGGGAGCACTGAAGCTTTCTTT. This gives the protein CATRTGSTEAFF. The V call is TRBV6-1, the J call TRBJ1-1; D might be TRBD1 (6 bases). This CDR3 has 12 amino acids. Germline CDR1 is MNHNS and CDR2 is SASEGT. Trimming removed 10 bases from V and 4 bases from J, with 13 bases in between.